These T cell receptor beta chains were read from a single sample in a study of blood T cell repertoires in COVID-19. Libraries were prepared by immunoSEQ multiplex PCR; TCRdb keeps only in-frame clonotypes and omits some of them. This table holds some 150,000 clones, about 86% found once. Input material: peripheral blood. These receptors were collected from a woman aged 55-70 years with COVID-19, enrolled during active disease. The CDR3 runs from the conserved cysteine through the conserved F or W. The D gene is left open where the match is weak. A clone size is listed for some rows: how often the clone was seen (once, few, many), or a class if it is expanded.

size: once
D: TRBD1
V: TRBV2
J: TRBJ1-3
DNA: TGTGCCAGCATCTGGGGGGGACAGGGATCGGGAAACACCATATATTTT
CDR3: CASIWGGQGSGNTIYF

size: few
D: TRBD1
V: TRBV19
J: TRBJ1-5
DNA: TGTGCCAGCCACAGGGGCCACAATCAGCCCCAGCATTTT
CDR3: CASHRGHNQPQHF

size: NA
D: TRBD2
V: TRBV4-1
J: TRBJ2-3
DNA: TGCGCCAGCAGCAAGGGACTAGCGGGAGCAGCAGATACGCAGTATTTT
CDR3: CASSKGLAGAADTQYF

size: NA
D: TRBD1
V: TRBV6-5
J: TRBJ1-2
DNA: TGTGCCAGCCGACAGGGAGTCTATGGCTACACCTTC
CDR3: CASRQGVYGYTF

size: once
D: TRBD2
V: TRBV19
J: TRBJ2-3
DNA: TGTGCCAGTAGTTCGGGACTAGCGAGCACAGATACGCAGTATTTT
CDR3: CASSSGLASTDTQYF

size: NA
D: TRBD2
V: TRBV3-1/TRBV3-2
J: TRBJ2-7
DNA: TGTGCCAGCAGCCGGACTAGCGGATACGAGCAGTACTTC
CDR3: CASSRTSGYEQYF

size: NA
D: NA
V: TRBV24-1
J: TRBJ2-2
DNA: TGTGCCACCAGTGAGGGTGAGATTAGACAGGTCATAGGATCCGGGGAGCTGTTTTTT
CDR3: CATSEGEIRQVIGSGELFF

size: NA
D: NA
V: TRBV7-2
J: TRBJ1-2
DNA: TGTGCCAGCAGCTTTAGTTATGGCTACACCTTC
CDR3: CASSFSYGYTF

size: NA
D: NA
V: TRBV9
J: TRBJ1-2
DNA: TGTGCCAGCAGCGTGGGGCCGACGGTTGGGTATGGCTACACCTTC
CDR3: CASSVGPTVGYGYTF

size: NA
D: NA
V: TRBV19
J: TRBJ2-7
DNA: TGTGCCAGTAGTATAGTAGGGGGAGGGAGCTCCTACGAGCAGTACTTC
CDR3: CASSIVGGGSSYEQYF

size: NA
D: TRBD1
V: TRBV24-1
J: TRBJ2-3
DNA: TGTGCCACCAGTGATGGACAGGGTCCTAGCACAGATACGCAGTATTTT
CDR3: CATSDGQGPSTDTQYF

size: NA
D: NA
V: TRBV9
J: TRBJ2-3
DNA: TGTGCCAGCAGCGCCTCGGACTCATATACGCAGTATTTT
CDR3: CASSASDSYTQYF

size: NA
D: TRBD2
V: TRBV14
J: TRBJ2-7
DNA: TGTGCCAGCAGCCCCGGACTAGCGGGAGGATCCGAGCAGTACTTC
CDR3: CASSPGLAGGSEQYF

size: NA
D: NA
V: TRBV12-3/TRBV12-4
J: TRBJ2-7
DNA: TGTGCCAGCGCGGGACCGAGATACGAGCAGTACTTC
CDR3: CASAGPRYEQYF

size: NA
D: TRBD1
V: TRBV7-2
J: TRBJ1-4
DNA: TGTGCCAGCAGCCCCCGACAGGGGGCTAATGAAAAACTGTTTTTT
CDR3: CASSPRQGANEKLFF

size: NA
D: NA
V: TRBV9
J: TRBJ2-7
DNA: TGTGCCAGCAGCGTAGGAGGCGAGCCTTACGAGCAGTACTTC
CDR3: CASSVGGEPYEQYF

size: NA
D: NA
V: TRBV18
J: TRBJ2-1
DNA: TGTGCCAGCTCACCTGGGACAAGTGGGGATGAGCAGTTCTTC
CDR3: CASSPGTSGDEQFF

size: NA
D: TRBD1
V: TRBV4-3
J: TRBJ2-7
DNA: TGCGCCAGCAGTCGGGGTACAGGGGAGTACGAGCAGTACTTC
CDR3: CASSRGTGEYEQYF

size: few
D: TRBD2
V: TRBV19
J: TRBJ2-7
DNA: TGTGCCAGTAGTATTACTAGCGGGTCCCACGAGCAGTACTTC
CDR3: CASSITSGSHEQYF

size: NA
D: TRBD2
V: TRBV11-2
J: TRBJ2-1
DNA: TGTGCCAGCAGCTTCAGAACGCGGGAGGCTGAGCAGTTCTTC
CDR3: CASSFRTREAEQFF

size: NA
D: NA
V: TRBV19
J: TRBJ1-3
DNA: TGTGCCAGTAGTATCCTCTCTGGAAACACCATATATTTT
CDR3: CASSILSGNTIYF

size: NA
D: NA
V: TRBV4-1
J: TRBJ2-7
DNA: TGCGCCAGCAGCAAATGGGGATACAGGGTCGGTTACGAGCAGTACTTC
CDR3: CASSKWGYRVGYEQYF

size: NA
D: TRBD2
V: TRBV19
J: TRBJ2-3
DNA: TGTGCCAGTAGCCCGGCTAGACTAGCGGGATTAACAGATACGCAGTATTTT
CDR3: CASSPARLAGLTDTQYF

size: once
D: TRBD2
V: TRBV4-3
J: TRBJ2-2
DNA: TGCGCCAGCAGCCCACTAGCGGGAGAGGTTACCGGGGAGCTGTTTTTT
CDR3: CASSPLAGEVTGELFF

size: NA
D: TRBD2
V: TRBV29-1
J: TRBJ2-1
DNA: TGCAGCGTTGGGACTAGCGGGAGTACTATTTACAATGAGCAGTTCTTC
CDR3: CSVGTSGSTIYNEQFF

size: NA
D: NA
V: TRBV9
J: TRBJ2-1
DNA: TGTGCCAGCAGCGTAGCGGAGGGTAGCTCCTACAATGAGCAGTTCTTC
CDR3: CASSVAEGSSYNEQFF

size: NA
D: NA
V: TRBV27
J: TRBJ1-6
DNA: TGTGCCAGCAGCCGCGAAGGAGGACAGATAAATTCACCCCTCCACTTT
CDR3: CASSREGGQINSPLHF

size: NA
D: TRBD1
V: TRBV5-1
J: TRBJ2-2
DNA: TGCGCCAGCAGCTTCACTACAGGGGGCACCGGGGAGCTGTTTTTT
CDR3: CASSFTTGGTGELFF

size: NA
D: TRBD2
V: TRBV27
J: TRBJ2-7
DNA: TGTGCCAGCCGCCGGGACTACCCGCCCTCCTACGAGCAGTACTTC
CDR3: CASRRDYPPSYEQYF

size: NA
D: TRBD1
V: TRBV30
J: TRBJ1-5
DNA: TGTGCCTGGGGACAGGGGTATCAGCCCCAGCATTTT
CDR3: CAWGQGYQPQHF

size: NA
D: NA
V: TRBV28
J: TRBJ1-2
DNA: TGTGCCAGCCGAAAACAGGGTTCTATGTCTTACACCTTC
CDR3: CASRKQGSMSYTF

size: once
D: NA
V: TRBV10-2
J: TRBJ2-6
DNA: TGCGCCAGCTCGTTCTCTGGGGCCAACGTCCTGACTTTC
CDR3: CASSFSGANVLTF

size: NA
D: TRBD1
V: TRBV18
J: TRBJ1-2
DNA: TGTGCCAGCTCACCTTCGGACAGGGGAGGCTACACCTTC
CDR3: CASSPSDRGGYTF

size: NA
D: TRBD2
V: TRBV2
J: TRBJ2-3
DNA: TGTGCCAGCAGTGGGCTAGCGGGTACCACTAGCACAGATACGCAGTATTTT
CDR3: CASSGLAGTTSTDTQYF

size: once
D: NA
V: TRBV30
J: TRBJ2-1
DNA: TGTGCCTGGAGTCGAAGGGTCGGGGAAGGCATCTACAATGAGCAGTTCTTC
CDR3: CAWSRRVGEGIYNEQFF

size: NA
D: NA
V: TRBV7-9
J: TRBJ1-1
DNA: TGTGCCAGCAGCCCTCACGGGGTTAGAAACACTGAAGCTTTCTTT
CDR3: CASSPHGVRNTEAFF

size: NA
D: NA
V: TRBV12-3/TRBV12-4
J: TRBJ2-7
DNA: TGTGCCAGCAGTTTATGGGGGGACGAGCAGTACTTC
CDR3: CASSLWGDEQYF

size: NA
D: TRBD1
V: TRBV28
J: TRBJ1-5
DNA: TGTGCCAGCAGACGAACCCGGACAGGGTTGAATCAGCCCCAGCATTTT
CDR3: CASRRTRTGLNQPQHF

size: NA
D: NA
V: TRBV6-1
J: TRBJ2-5
DNA: TGTGCCAGCAGTGAGGGGCCGGGTCGGGAGACCCAGTACTTC
CDR3: CASSEGPGRETQYF

size: NA
D: NA
V: TRBV5-1
J: TRBJ2-1
DNA: TGCGCCAGCAGCTTGGACCAGCCCCGAGGGGGGTTCTTC
CDR3: CASSLDQPRGGFF

size: NA
D: NA
V: TRBV6-5
J: TRBJ1-5
DNA: TGTGCCAGTAAGCCCGGGACTGAGGATAATCAGCCCCAGCATTTT
CDR3: CASKPGTEDNQPQHF